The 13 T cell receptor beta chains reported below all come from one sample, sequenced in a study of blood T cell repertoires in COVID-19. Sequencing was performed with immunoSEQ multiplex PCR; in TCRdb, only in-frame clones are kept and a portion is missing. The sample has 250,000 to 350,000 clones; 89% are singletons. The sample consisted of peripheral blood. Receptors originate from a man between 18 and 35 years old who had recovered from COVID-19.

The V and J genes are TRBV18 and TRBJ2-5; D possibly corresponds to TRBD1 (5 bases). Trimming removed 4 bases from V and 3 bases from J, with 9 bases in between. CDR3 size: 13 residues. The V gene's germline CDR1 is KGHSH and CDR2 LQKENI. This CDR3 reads CASSRLDKETQYF. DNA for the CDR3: TGTGCCAGCTCACGGTTGGACAAAGAGACCCAGTACTTC.

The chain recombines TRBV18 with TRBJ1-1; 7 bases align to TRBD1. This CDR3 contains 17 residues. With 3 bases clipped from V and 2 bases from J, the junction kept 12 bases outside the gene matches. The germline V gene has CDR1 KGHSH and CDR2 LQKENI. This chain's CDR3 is CASSPFRVDRSNTEAFF. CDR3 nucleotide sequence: TGTGCCAGCTCACCCTTCCGGGTGGACAGGAGCAACACTGAAGCTTTCTTT.

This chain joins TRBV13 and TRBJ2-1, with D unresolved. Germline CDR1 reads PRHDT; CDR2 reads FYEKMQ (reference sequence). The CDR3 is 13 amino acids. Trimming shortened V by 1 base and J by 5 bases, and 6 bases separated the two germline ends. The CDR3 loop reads CASSLELNNEQFF. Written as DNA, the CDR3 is TGTGCCAGCAGCTTAGAACTGAACAATGAGCAGTTCTTC.

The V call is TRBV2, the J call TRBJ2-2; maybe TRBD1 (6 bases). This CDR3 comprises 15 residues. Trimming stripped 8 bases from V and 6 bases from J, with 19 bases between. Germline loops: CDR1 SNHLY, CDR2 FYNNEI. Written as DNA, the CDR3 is TGTGCCAGCCTTATTACAGGGCCGGGGTCCGGGGAGCTGTTTTTT. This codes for CASLITGPGSGELFF.

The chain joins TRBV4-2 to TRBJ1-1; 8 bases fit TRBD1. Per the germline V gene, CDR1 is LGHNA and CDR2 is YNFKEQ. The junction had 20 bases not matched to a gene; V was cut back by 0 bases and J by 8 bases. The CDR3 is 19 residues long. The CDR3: CASSQERTGWTSGRSEAFF. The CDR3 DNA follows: TGTGCCAGCAGCCAAGAAAGGACAGGGTGGACGTCAGGCCGCTCAGAAGCTTTCTTT.

The CDR3 DNA reads TGTGCCAGCAGTTACTCGTTACTAGCGGTAGACTACGAGCAGTACTTC. Residues: CASSYSLLAVDYEQYF. The V gene is TRBV6-5, the J gene TRBJ2-7; 8 bases are shared with TRBD2. This CDR3 is built from 16 residues. CDR1 and CDR2 (germline): MNHEY, SVGAGI. V lost 0 bases to trimming and J lost 3 bases; unmatched junction nucleotides: 7.

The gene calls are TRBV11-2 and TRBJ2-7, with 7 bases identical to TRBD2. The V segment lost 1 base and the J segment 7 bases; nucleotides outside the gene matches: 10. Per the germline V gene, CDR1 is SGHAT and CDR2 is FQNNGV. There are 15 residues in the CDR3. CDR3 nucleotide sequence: TGTGCCAGCAGCTTAGCGGGAGGTCCAGCAAGGGAGCAGTACTTC. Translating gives CASSLAGGPAREQYF.

The CDR3 protein is CAGKGGGVEQYF. CDR3 in DNA: TGTGCCGGAAAGGGGGGAGGGGTCGAGCAGTACTTC. The V and J genes are TRBV2 and TRBJ2-7; TRBD2 is a possible D gene (7 bases). The CDR3 is made up of 12 amino acids. Per the germline V gene, CDR1 is SNHLY and CDR2 is FYNNEI. With 11 bases removed from V and 6 bases from J, the gap between germline ends came to 17 bases.

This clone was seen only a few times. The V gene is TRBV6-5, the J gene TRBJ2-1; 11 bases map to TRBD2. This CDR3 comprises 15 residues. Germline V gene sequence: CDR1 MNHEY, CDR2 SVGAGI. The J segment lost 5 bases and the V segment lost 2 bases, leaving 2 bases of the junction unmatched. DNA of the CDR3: TGTGCCAGCAGTTACCAGGGACTAGCGGACAATGAGCAGTTCTTC. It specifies CASSYQGLADNEQFF.

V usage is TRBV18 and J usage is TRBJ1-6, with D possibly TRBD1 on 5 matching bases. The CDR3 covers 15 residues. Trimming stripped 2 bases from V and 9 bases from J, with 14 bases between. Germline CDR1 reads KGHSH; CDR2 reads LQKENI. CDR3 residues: CASSPTQGELSPLHF. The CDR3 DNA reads TGTGCCAGCTCACCAACCCAGGGTGAACTTTCACCCCTCCACTTT.

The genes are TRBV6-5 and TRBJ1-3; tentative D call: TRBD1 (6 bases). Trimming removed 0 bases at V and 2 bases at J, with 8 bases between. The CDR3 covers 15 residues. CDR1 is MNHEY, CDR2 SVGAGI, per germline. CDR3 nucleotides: TGTGCCAGCAGTTACTCGGGGACAACTGGAAACACCATATATTTT. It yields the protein CASSYSGTTGNTIYF.

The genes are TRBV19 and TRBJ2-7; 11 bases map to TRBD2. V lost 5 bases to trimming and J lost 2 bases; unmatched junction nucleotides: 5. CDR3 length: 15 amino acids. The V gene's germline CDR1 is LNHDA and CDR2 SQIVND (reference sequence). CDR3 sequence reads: CASSPGLAGPYEQYF. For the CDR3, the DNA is TGTGCCAGTAGTCCTGGACTAGCGGGCCCCTACGAGCAGTACTTC.

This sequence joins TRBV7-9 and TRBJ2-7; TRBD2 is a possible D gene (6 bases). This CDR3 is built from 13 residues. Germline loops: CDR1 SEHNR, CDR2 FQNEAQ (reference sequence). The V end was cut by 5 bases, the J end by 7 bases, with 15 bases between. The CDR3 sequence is CASSPVPEGEQYF. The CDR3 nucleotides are TGTGCCAGCAGCCCCGTCCCGGAGGGGGAGCAGTACTTC.